This TCR beta chain was captured in a study of blood T cells in healthy people across ages. Study conclusions and caveats: Both naive CD4+ cell counts and diversity were greater in long-lived donors than in aged donors. Age brought a roughly linear fall in TCR beta diversity measured per million T cells. PBMCs were not sorted, which prevented a conclusive comparison of naive versus antigen-experienced cells.

A second PCR, run for about 6 to 11 cycles, used a sample-barcoded 5' primer plus a J-beta primer mix. A single record per CDR3 protein comes from TCRdb applying MiXCR to the 5' RACE reads. There are around 620,000 distinct CDR3 sequences in the sample; roughly 28% occur only once, and about 18% lies in the top ten. A note on this clonotype: Its antigen is not identified. The junction does not match germline at one end; this may be a read error.

There are 13 residues in the CDR3. Germline V gene sequence: CDR1 MNHEY, CDR2 SMNVEV (reference sequence). The study isolated at least 7 million PBMCs from each sample. The material sequenced was blood. V is TRBV27 and J is TRBJ1-2; D is undetermined. This receptor was obtained from a woman in her seventies in good health. The CDR3 DNA follows: TGTGCCAGCAATTTATATCCCCGTTATGGCTACACCTTC. Its translation is CASNLYPRYGYTF.